The 8 T cell receptor beta chains given below trace back to one sample, sequenced in a study of blood T cells in healthy people across ages. Through a sample-barcoded 5' primer and a J-beta primer mix, a second PCR was run for roughly 7 to 11 cycles. TCRdb fed the 5' RACE reads into MiXCR, producing one record per CDR3 protein. Counted here are 1 million or so distinct CDR3 sequences, under 30% occurring once; the ten biggest clones make up approximately 0.79%. A further study also used this sample, focusing on T cells of mothers and their children.

The sequenced sample consisted of blood. These receptors were collected from a girl aged 2-10 years in good health.

The chain has TRBV4-1 and TRBJ2-5; a weak D match, TRBD1 (6 bases). V dropped 1 base and J dropped 1 base, with 19 bases sitting between them. Germline V gene lookup returns CDR1 MGHRA and CDR2 YSYEKL. The CDR3 is made up of 18 amino acids. The CDR3, as DNA: TGCGCCAGCAGCCAAGGAGGGGGTTCGGGGCGAAGCCAAGAGACCCAGTACTTC. This gives the protein CASSQGGGSGRSQETQYF.

This clonotype occurred a few times. The rearrangement joins TRBV10-1 to TRBJ2-4; a possible D gene is TRBD2 (5 bases). CDR3 length: 13 amino acids. Germline V CDR1 and CDR2: WNHNN, SYGVQD (reference sequence). Trimming stripped 3 bases from V and 8 bases from J, with 11 bases between. In nucleotides, the CDR3 is TGCGCCAGCAGTGATGTGGAGGAGGACATTCAGTACTTC. It codes for CASSDVEEDIQYF.

This clonotype was counted between two and nine times. The rearrangement links TRBV12-3 or TRBV12-4 to TRBJ2-1; D is undetermined. There are 13 residues in the CDR3. The V and J ends lost 1 base and 10 bases respectively, with 11 bases between them. CDR3 protein: CASSLVGLGEQFF. In DNA form, the CDR3 reads TGTGCCAGCAGTTTAGTGGGTTTGGGCGAGCAGTTCTTC.

CDR3 nucleotides: TGTGCCAGCAGCCCCACGAGGGGTGACTACGAGCAGTACTTC. Translating gives CASSPTRGDYEQYF. The chain has TRBV6-6 and TRBJ2-7; TRBD1 or TRBD2 may be the D gene (5 bases each). Trimming took off 6 bases at V and 3 bases at J, with 15 bases between the two ends. CDR1 and CDR2 (germline): MNHNY, SVGAGI (reference sequence). The CDR3 is 14 amino acids.

This clonotype appeared a few times. The rearrangement links TRBV2 to TRBJ2-3; 7 bases line up with TRBD2. Germline CDR1 SNHLY, CDR2 FYNNEI. This CDR3 region has 17 residues. V gave up 1 base and J gave up 0 bases; unmatched junction bases: 7. CDR3 in amino acids: CASSEEEAGISTDTQYF. Here the CDR3 DNA reads TGTGCCAGCAGTGAAGAAGAAGCGGGAATTAGCACAGATACGCAGTATTTT.

The chain joins TRBV6-6 to TRBJ2-5; D is possibly TRBD2 (7 bases). The CDR3 is 16 amino acids. The germline V and J ends were trimmed by 5 bases and 1 base, with 17 bases remaining between them. Per the germline V gene, CDR1 is MNHNY and CDR2 is SVGAGI (reference sequence). CDR3 nucleotide sequence: TGTGCCAGCAGTCGCCCTTTAGGGGGGGCCCAAGAGACCCAGTACTTC. As protein: CASSRPLGGAQETQYF.

This clonotype has more than one count but fewer than ten. The rearrangement links TRBV9 to TRBJ2-5, with TRBD2 matching over 7 bases. The J call may be wrong; the DNA end is better matched by TRBJ2-1. This CDR3 comprises 17 residues. Germline CDR1 is SGDLS and CDR2 is YYNGEE. The CDR3 region has the DNA TGTGCCAGCAGCCCCTCCCCAAGCGGGGAGGATTGGAATGAGCAGTTCTTC. This encodes CASSPSPSGEDWNEQFF.

The V and J genes are TRBV20-1 and TRBJ2-1, with D possibly TRBD2 on 6 matching bases. The CDR3 spans 16 residues. Germline values: CDR1 DFQATT, CDR2 SNEGSKA (reference sequence). The V end was cut by 4 bases, the J end by 1 base, with 17 bases between. CDR3 bases: TGCAGTGCTACGGGTGTCGGCGGGACTTCCTACAATGAGCAGTTCTTC. This sequence encodes CSATGVGGTSYNEQFF.